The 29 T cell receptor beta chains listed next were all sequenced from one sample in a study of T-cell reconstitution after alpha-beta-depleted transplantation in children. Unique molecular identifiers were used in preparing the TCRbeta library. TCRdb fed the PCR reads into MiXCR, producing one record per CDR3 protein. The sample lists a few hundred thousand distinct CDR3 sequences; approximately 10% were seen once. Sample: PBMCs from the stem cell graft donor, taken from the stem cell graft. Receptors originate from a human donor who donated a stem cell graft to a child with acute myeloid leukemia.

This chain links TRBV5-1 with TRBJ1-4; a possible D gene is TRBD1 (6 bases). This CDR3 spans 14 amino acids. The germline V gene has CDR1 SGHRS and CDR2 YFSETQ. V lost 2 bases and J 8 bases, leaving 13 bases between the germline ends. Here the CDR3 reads CASSLGGRREKLFF. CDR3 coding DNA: TGCGCCAGCAGCTTAGGGGGACGAAGGGAAAAACTGTTTTTT.

The DNA of the CDR3 is TGTGCCAGCAGTTACAGGCAGGGTGGCACTGAAGCTTTCTTT. This codes for CASSYRQGGTEAFF. The V and J genes are TRBV6-5 and TRBJ1-1, with D tentatively TRBD1 (5 bases). The CDR3 extends over 14 amino acids. Trimming pared 2 bases from V and 4 bases from J, leaving 11 bases between. Germline loops: CDR1 MNHEY, CDR2 SVGAGI.

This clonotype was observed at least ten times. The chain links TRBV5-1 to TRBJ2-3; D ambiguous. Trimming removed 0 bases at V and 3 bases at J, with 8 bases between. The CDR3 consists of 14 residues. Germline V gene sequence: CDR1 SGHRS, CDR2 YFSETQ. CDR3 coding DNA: TGCGCCAGCAGCTTGGATCCCAATACAGATACGCAGTATTTT. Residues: CASSLDPNTDTQYF. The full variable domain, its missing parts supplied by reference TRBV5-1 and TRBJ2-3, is KAGVTQTPRYLIKTRGQQVTLSCSPISGHRSVSWYQQTPGQGLQFLFEYFSETQRNKGNFPGRFSGRQFSNSRSEMNVSTLELGDSALYLCASSLDPNTDTQYFGPGTRLTVL.

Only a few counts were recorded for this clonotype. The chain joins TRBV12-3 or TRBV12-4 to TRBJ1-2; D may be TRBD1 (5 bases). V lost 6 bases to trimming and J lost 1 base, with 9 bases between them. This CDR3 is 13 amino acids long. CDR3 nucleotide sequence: TGTGCCAGCAGACGACAGTTTAACTATGGCTACACCTTC. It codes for CASRRQFNYGYTF.

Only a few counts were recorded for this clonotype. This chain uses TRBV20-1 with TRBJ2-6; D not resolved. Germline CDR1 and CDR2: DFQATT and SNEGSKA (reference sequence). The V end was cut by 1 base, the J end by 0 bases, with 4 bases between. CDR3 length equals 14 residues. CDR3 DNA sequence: TGCAGTGCTAGAGTAGCCTCTGGGGCCAACGTCCTGACTTTC. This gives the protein CSARVASGANVLTF.

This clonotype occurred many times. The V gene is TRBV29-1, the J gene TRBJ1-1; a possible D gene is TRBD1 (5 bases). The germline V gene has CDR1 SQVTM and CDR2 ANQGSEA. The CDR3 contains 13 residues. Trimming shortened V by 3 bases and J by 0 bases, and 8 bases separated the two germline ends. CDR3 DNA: TGCAGCGTTGAGGGGGAGATGAACACTGAAGCTTTCTTT. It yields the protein CSVEGEMNTEAFF.

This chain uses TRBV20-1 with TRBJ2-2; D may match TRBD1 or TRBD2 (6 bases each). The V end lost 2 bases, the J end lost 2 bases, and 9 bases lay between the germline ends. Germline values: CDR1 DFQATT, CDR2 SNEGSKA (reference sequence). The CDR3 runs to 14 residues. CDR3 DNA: TGCAGTGCTAGACCGGGGGCAAACACCGGGGAGCTGTTTTTT. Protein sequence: CSARPGANTGELFF.

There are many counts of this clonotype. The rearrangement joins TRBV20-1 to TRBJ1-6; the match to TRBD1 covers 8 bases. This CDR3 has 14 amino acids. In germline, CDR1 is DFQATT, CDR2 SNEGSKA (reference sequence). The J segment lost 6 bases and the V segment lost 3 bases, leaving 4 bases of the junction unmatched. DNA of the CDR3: TGCAGTGCTAGGGGGACAGGAGGTAATTCACCCCTCCACTTT. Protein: CSARGTGGNSPLHF.

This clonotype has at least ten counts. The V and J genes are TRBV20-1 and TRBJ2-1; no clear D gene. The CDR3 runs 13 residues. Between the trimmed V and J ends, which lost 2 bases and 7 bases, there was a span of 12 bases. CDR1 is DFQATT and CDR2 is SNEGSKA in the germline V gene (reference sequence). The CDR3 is CSARPSPKNEQFF. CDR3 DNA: TGCAGTGCTAGACCGAGCCCCAAGAATGAGCAGTTCTTC.

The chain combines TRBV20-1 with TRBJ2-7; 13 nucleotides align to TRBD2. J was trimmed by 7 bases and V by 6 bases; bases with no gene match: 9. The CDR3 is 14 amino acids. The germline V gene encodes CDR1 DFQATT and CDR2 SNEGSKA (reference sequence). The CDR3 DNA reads TGCAGTGCCCATGGACTAGCGGGAGTAGATGAGCAGTACTTC. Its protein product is CSAHGLAGVDEQYF.

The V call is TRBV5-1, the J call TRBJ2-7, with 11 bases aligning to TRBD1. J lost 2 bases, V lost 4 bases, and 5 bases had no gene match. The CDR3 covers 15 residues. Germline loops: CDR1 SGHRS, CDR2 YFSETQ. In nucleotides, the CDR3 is TGCGCCAGCAGCCTTGGACAGGGGGCGACCTACGAGCAGTACGTC. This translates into CASSLGQGATYEQYV.

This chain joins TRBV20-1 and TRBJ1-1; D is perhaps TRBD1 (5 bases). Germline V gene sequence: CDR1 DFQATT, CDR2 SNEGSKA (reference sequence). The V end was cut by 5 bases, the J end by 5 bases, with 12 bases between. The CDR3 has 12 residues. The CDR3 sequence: CSADKEGTEAFF. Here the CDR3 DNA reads TGCAGTGCTGACAAGGAGGGGACTGAAGCTTTCTTT.

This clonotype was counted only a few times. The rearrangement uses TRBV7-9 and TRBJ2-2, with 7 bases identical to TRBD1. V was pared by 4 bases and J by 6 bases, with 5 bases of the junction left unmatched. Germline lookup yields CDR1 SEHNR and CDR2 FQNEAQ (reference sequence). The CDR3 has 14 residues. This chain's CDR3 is CASSWTGTAGELFF. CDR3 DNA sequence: TGTGCCAGCAGCTGGACAGGTACTGCCGGGGAGCTGTTTTTT.

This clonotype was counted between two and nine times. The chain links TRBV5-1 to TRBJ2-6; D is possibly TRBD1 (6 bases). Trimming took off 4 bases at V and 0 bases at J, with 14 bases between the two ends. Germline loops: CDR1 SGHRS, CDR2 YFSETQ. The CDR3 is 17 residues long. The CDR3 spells CASSRGDTSSGANVLTF. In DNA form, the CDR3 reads TGCGCCAGCAGCCGTGGGGACACTAGCTCTGGGGCCAACGTCCTGACTTTC. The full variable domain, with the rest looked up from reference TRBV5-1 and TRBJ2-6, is KAGVTQTPRYLIKTRGQQVTLSCSPISGHRSVSWYQQTPGQGLQFLFEYFSETQRNKGNFPGRFSGRQFSNSRSEMNVSTLELGDSALYLCASSRGDTSSGANVLTFGAGSRLTVL.

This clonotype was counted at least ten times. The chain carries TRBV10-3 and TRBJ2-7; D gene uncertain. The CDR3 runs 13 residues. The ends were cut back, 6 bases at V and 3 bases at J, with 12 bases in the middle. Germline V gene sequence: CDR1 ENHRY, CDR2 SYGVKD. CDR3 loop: CAISLRNGYEQYV. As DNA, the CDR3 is TGTGCCATCAGCCTTAGGAACGGCTACGAGCAGTACGTC.

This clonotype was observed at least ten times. DNA of the CDR3: TGCGCCAGCAGCACCGGACAGAACGTCGTGGGTTACACTGAAGCTTTCTTT. Amino acids: CASSTGQNVVGYTEAFF. This chain links TRBV5-1 with TRBJ1-1; D perhaps matches TRBD1 (6 bases). Looked up from germline, CDR1 is SGHRS and CDR2 is YFSETQ. Between the trimmed V and J ends, which lost 4 bases and 3 bases, there was a span of 22 bases. The CDR3 has 17 residues. Supplemented by reference TRBV5-1 and TRBJ1-1, the full variable domain reads KAGVTQTPRYLIKTRGQQVTLSCSPISGHRSVSWYQQTPGQGLQFLFEYFSETQRNKGNFPGRFSGRQFSNSRSEMNVSTLELGDSALYLCASSTGQNVVGYTEAFFGQGTRLTVV.

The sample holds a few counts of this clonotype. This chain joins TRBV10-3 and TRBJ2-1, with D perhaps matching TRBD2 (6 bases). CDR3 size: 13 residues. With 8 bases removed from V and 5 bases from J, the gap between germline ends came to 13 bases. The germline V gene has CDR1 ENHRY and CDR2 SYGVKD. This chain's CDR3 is CAIRLGEDNEQFF. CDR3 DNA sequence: TGTGCCATCCGACTAGGAGAGGACAATGAGCAGTTCTTC.

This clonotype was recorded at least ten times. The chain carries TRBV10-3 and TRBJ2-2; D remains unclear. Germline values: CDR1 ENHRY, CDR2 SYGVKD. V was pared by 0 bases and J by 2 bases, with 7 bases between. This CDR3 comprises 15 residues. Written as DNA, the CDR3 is TGTGCCATCAGTGAGTCGATGGCCAACACCGGGGAGCTGTTTTTT. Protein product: CAISESMANTGELFF.

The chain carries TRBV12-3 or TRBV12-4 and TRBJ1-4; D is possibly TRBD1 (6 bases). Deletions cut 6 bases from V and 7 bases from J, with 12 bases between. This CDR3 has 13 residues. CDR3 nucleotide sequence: TGTGCCAGCAGACAGGGAGTAGGTGAAAAACTGTTTTTT. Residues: CASRQGVGEKLFF.

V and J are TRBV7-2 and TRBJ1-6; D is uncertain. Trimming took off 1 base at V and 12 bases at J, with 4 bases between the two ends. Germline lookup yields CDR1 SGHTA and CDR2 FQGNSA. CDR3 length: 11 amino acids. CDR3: CASSLGKPLHF. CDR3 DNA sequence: TGTGCCAGCAGCTTAGGAAAACCCCTCCACTTT.

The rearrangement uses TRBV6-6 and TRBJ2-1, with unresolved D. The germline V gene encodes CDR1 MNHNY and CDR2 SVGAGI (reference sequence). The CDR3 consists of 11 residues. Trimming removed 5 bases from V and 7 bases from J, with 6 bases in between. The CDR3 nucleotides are TGTGCCAGCAGTCATTCTAATGAGCAGTTCTTC. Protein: CASSHSNEQFF.

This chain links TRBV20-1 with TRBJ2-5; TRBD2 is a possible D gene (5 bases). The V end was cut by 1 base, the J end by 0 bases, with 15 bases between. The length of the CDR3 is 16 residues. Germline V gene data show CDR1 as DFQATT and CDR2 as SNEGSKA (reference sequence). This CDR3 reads CSARALEGRHQETQYF. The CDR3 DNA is TGCAGTGCTAGAGCTCTTGAGGGCAGGCACCAAGAGACCCAGTACTTC.

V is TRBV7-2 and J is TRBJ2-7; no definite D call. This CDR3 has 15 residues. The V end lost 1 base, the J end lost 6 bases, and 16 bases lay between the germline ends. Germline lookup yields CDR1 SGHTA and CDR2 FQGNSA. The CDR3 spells CASSLGGRDLSEQYF. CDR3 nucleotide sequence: TGTGCCAGCAGCTTAGGCGGCCGAGACCTCTCCGAGCAGTACTTC.

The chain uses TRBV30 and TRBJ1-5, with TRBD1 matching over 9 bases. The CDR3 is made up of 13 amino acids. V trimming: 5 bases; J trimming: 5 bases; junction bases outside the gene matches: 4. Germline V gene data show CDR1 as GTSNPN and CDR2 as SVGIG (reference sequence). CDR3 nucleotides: TGTGCCTGGGGGGACAGGGTGGATCAGCCCCAGCATTTT. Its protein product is CAWGDRVDQPQHF.

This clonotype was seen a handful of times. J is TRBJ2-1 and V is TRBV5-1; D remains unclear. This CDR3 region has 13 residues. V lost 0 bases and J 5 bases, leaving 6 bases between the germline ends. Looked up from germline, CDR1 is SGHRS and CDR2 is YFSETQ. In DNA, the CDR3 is TGCGCCAGCAGCTTGGAAAGAAACAATGAGCAGTTCTTC. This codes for CASSLERNNEQFF. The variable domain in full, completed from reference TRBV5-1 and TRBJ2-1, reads KAGVTQTPRYLIKTRGQQVTLSCSPISGHRSVSWYQQTPGQGLQFLFEYFSETQRNKGNFPGRFSGRQFSNSRSEMNVSTLELGDSALYLCASSLERNNEQFFGPGTRLTVL.

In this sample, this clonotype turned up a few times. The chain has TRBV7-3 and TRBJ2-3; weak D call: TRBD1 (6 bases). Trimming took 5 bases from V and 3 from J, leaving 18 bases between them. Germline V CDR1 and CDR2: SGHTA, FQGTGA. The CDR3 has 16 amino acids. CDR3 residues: CASSEQLQGPTDTQYF. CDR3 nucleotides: TGTGCCAGCAGCGAACAACTACAGGGTCCAACAGATACGCAGTATTTT.

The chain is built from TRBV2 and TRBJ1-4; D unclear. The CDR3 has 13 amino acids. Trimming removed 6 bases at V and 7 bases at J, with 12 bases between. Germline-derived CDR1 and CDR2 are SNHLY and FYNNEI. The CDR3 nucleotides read TGTGCCAGCAGCCTAGTGGCGTTTGAAAAACTGTTTTTT. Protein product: CASSLVAFEKLFF. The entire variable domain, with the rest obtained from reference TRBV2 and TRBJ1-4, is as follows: EPEVTQTPSHQVTQMGQEVILRCVPISNHLYFYWYRQILGQKVEFLVSFYNNEISEKSEIFDDQFSVERPDGSNFTLKIRSTKLEDSAMYFCASSLVAFEKLFFGSGTQLSVL.

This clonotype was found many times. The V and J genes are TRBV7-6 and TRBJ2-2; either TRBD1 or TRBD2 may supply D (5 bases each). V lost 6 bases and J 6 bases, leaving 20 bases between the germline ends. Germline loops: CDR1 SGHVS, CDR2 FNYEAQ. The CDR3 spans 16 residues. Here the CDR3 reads CASSPGAARGAGELFF. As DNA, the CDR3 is TGTGCCAGCAGTCCTGGCGCGGCTAGAGGGGCCGGGGAGCTGTTTTTT. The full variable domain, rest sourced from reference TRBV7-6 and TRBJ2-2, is GAGVSQSPRYKVTKRGQDVALRCDPISGHVSLYWYRQALGQGPEFLTYFNYEAQQDKSGLPNDRFSAERPEGSISTLTIQRTEQRDSAMYRCASSPGAARGAGELFFGEGSRLTVL.

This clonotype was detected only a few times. CDR3 sequence: CASSPFGRGNTGELFF. The CDR3, as DNA: TGTGCCAGCAGTCCGTTCGGGAGGGGGAACACCGGGGAGCTGTTTTTT. The V and J genes are TRBV6-5 and TRBJ2-2, with 8 bases identical to TRBD2. The CDR3 consists of 16 residues. The germline V gene encodes CDR1 MNHEY and CDR2 SVGAGI. Trimming at V came to 5 bases and at J to 1 base, leaving 6 bases not matched to a gene.